The 20 T cell receptor beta chains listed next were all sequenced from one sample in a study of T cells in localized non-small cell lung cancer. The table came from immunoSEQ multiplex PCR; TCRdb's copy has only in-frame clones and leaves some out. The sample has around 3,500 clones; approximately 25% are singletons. The sample consisted of lung tumor tissue, taken before any cancer treatment. The receptors come from a woman between 35 and 70 years old with stage I lung adenocarcinoma.

The chain combines TRBV29-1 with TRBJ2-7; 12 bases align to TRBD1. The CDR3 sequence is 14 residues long. The ends lost 8 bases at V and 7 bases at J; junction bases unmatched: 12. The germline gives CDR1 SQVTM, CDR2 ANQGSEA. DNA for the CDR3: TGCAGCTCTAGCCCGGGACAGGGGGCTGGAGAGCAGTACTTC. Its protein is CSSSPGQGAGEQYF.

J is TRBJ1-3 and V is TRBV11-3; a weak D match, TRBD1 (6 bases). Trimming pared 5 bases from V and 4 bases from J, leaving 15 bases between. The CDR3 contains 15 residues. The germline gives CDR1 SGHNT, CDR2 YENEEA. CDR3: CASSPRGDVGNTIYF. CDR3 bases: TGTGCCAGCAGCCCGAGGGGGGATGTGGGAAACACCATATATTTT.

This clone was observed a handful of times. The V and J genes are TRBV11-3 and TRBJ2-7, with TRBD1 matching over 10 bases. Losses at the gene ends were 5 bases for V and 5 bases for J; bases not matched to a gene: 9. This CDR3 has 15 residues. Germline lookup yields CDR1 SGHNT and CDR2 YENEEA. The CDR3 reads CASSAPGQGWNEQYF. The CDR3 nucleotides are TGTGCCAGCAGCGCCCCGGGACAGGGGTGGAACGAGCAGTACTTC.

This chain joins TRBV5-1 and TRBJ2-7, with 8 bases matching TRBD1. From germline, CDR1 is SGHRS and CDR2 YFSETQ. The V and J ends lost 2 bases and 2 bases, in that order; junction bases with no gene match: 6. The CDR3 is made up of 15 amino acids. The CDR3 loop reads CASSFGDRLPYEQYF. The CDR3 DNA is TGCGCCAGCAGCTTTGGGGACAGGCTTCCCTACGAGCAGTACTTC.

This clone was seen a handful of times. J is TRBJ1-2 and V is TRBV6-8, with a tentative D call TRBD1 (6 bases). The V gene's germline CDR1 is MNHGY and CDR2 SAAAGT. V gave up 7 bases and J gave up 7 bases, with 16 bases separating them. This CDR3 is built from 13 residues. The CDR3 loop is CASTGQIGRGYTF. The CDR3 DNA reads as TGTGCCAGCACAGGACAGATTGGACGTGGCTACACCTTC.

This clone has only a few counts. J is TRBJ2-1 and V is TRBV19; D gene unclear. The CDR3 extends over 11 amino acids. V was shortened by 6 bases and J by 7 bases, with 7 bases between the two germline ends. The V gene's germline CDR1 is LNHDA and CDR2 SQIVND (reference sequence). This CDR3 is CASRQFNEQFF. DNA of the CDR3: TGTGCCAGTAGACAGTTTAATGAGCAGTTCTTC.

In this sample, this clone turned up a few times. The CDR3 here is CASQAGPGRYEQYF. The CDR3 DNA reads as TGCGCCAGCCAGGCCGGACCGGGTCGGTACGAGCAGTACTTC. V usage is TRBV4-1 and J usage is TRBJ2-7, with D unresolved. The germline V gene encodes CDR1 MGHRA and CDR2 YSYEKL. The V gene lost 8 bases and the J gene lost 4 bases, with 18 bases spanning the gap. The CDR3 spans 14 residues.

V gene TRBV28 combines with J gene TRBJ2-2; D not certain. CDR3 size: 15 residues. CDR1 and CDR2 (germline): MDHEN, SYDVKM. V was clipped by 4 bases and J by 6 bases, with 15 bases between them. The DNA of the CDR3 is TGTGCCAGCAGTTCCCGACCCAAACCCGCCGGGGAGCTGTTTTTT. Encoded protein: CASSSRPKPAGELFF.

There are a few counts of this clone. J is TRBJ1-4 and V is TRBV6-8; TRBD1 aligns across 7 bases. This CDR3 region has 15 residues. Germline lookup yields CDR1 MNHGY and CDR2 SAAAGT. V shed 4 bases and J 4 bases; nucleotides not matched to a gene: 6. CDR3 in amino acids: CASSFSGTVNEKLFF. For the CDR3, the DNA is TGTGCCAGCAGTTTTTCCGGGACAGTTAATGAAAAACTGTTTTTT.

J is TRBJ2-6 and V is TRBV6-8, with TRBD1 as a possible D gene (5 bases). The V and J ends lost 5 bases and 0 bases respectively, with 14 bases between them. The CDR3 consists of 17 residues. CDR1 MNHGY and CDR2 SAAAGT come from the germline V gene. In nucleotides, the CDR3 is TGTGCCAGCAGTCGGACAAATTGGGTCTCTGGGGCCAACGTCCTGACTTTC. Translated, it gives CASSRTNWVSGANVLTF.

This clone was recorded once. The J gene is TRBJ1-1, the V gene TRBV5-1, with a tentative D call TRBD1 (6 bases). The CDR3 is made up of 14 amino acids. The ends were cut back, 8 bases at V and 2 bases at J, with 16 bases in the middle. CDR1 is SGHRS, CDR2 YFSETQ, per germline. In nucleotides, the CDR3 is TGCGCCAGGACCTTGGAGGGGGAAAACACTGAAGCTTTCTTT. Its translation is CARTLEGENTEAFF.

V and J are TRBV14 and TRBJ1-1; D uncertain. With 4 bases removed from V and 1 base from J, the gap between germline ends came to 10 bases. CDR1 and CDR2 from the germline V gene are SGHDN and FVKESK. This CDR3 contains 14 residues. The chain's CDR3 is CASSPRAGNTEAFF. The CDR3 DNA follows: TGTGCCAGCAGCCCCCGAGCGGGGAACACTGAAGCTTTCTTT.

The J gene is TRBJ1-3, the V gene TRBV30; D not resolved. In germline, CDR1 is GTSNPN, CDR2 SVGIG (reference sequence). This CDR3 has 12 residues. Deletions cut 3 bases from V and 3 bases from J, with 6 bases between. The DNA of the CDR3 is TGTGCCTGGAGGGGCGATGGAAACACCATATATTTT. This encodes CAWRGDGNTIYF.

In this sample, this clone is medium-sized. CDR3 bases: TGTGCCAGCAGCTTCAGGGGGCAGGGCACTGAAGCTTTCTTT. Its protein product is CASSFRGQGTEAFF. This chain joins TRBV11-3 and TRBJ1-1, with 8 bases identical to TRBD1. Germline trimming cut 3 bases from V and 4 bases from J; bases unmatched to any gene: 4. CDR1 and CDR2 (germline): SGHNT, YENEEA. This CDR3 contains 14 residues.

This clone was counted between two and nine times. The chain recombines TRBV9 with TRBJ2-7; TRBD2 matches 8 bases. With V trimmed by 0 bases and J by 1 base, 3 bases remained unmatched. CDR3 length: 15 amino acids. Germline V gene lookup returns CDR1 SGDLS and CDR2 YYNGEE. Written as DNA, the CDR3 is TGTGCCAGCAGCGTAGGGCCGGGGGGGTCCTACGAGCAGTACTTC. It translates to CASSVGPGGSYEQYF.

This chain joins TRBV18 and TRBJ1-3; D is ambiguous. The germline gives CDR1 KGHSH, CDR2 LQKENI. The V end was cut by 3 bases, the J end by 4 bases, with 16 bases between. CDR3 length equals 16 residues. CDR3 coding DNA: TGTGCCAGCTCACCGACAACCGACCTCCTGGGAAACACCATATATTTT. Its protein is CASSPTTDLLGNTIYF.

The rearrangement uses TRBV11-3 and TRBJ1-1; the D is unclear. The germline gives CDR1 SGHNT, CDR2 YENEEA. The CDR3 length is 20 residues. V lost 3 bases to trimming and J lost 0 bases, with 26 bases between them. CDR3 sequence: CASSFFGQSRQLDMNTEAFF. In nucleotides, the CDR3 is TGTGCCAGCAGCTTTTTTGGGCAATCGCGGCAGCTCGACATGAACACTGAAGCTTTCTTT.

This rearrangement joins TRBV29-1 to TRBJ2-5; TRBD2 might be the D (5 bases). CDR3 length: 12 amino acids. Germline V gene sequence: CDR1 SQVTM, CDR2 ANQGSEA. V lost 6 bases, J lost 1 base, and 9 bases lay in between. The CDR3 nucleotides read TGCAGCGTCGGGGAAGGCCAAGAGACCCAGTACTTC. Translated: CSVGEGQETQYF. Full variable domain (rest looked up from reference TRBV29-1 and TRBJ2-5): SAVISQKPSRDICQRGTSLTIQCQVDSQVTMMFWYRQQPGQSLTLIATANQGSEATYESGFVIDKFPISRPNLTFSTLTVSNMSPEDSSIYLCSVGEGQETQYFGPGTRLLVL.

This clone came up a few times. The CDR3 DNA is TGTGCCAGCAGTGCCGGCCTTAACTATGGCTACACCTTC. Translation: CASSAGLNYGYTF. The chain uses TRBV6-8 and TRBJ1-2; D uncertain. Trimming removed 5 bases at V and 1 base at J, with 8 bases between. From germline, CDR1 is MNHGY and CDR2 SAAAGT. This CDR3 spans 13 amino acids.

This clone was seen a few times. V gene TRBV6-8 combines with J gene TRBJ2-5; D gene uncertain. Germline V gene lookup returns CDR1 MNHGY and CDR2 SAAAGT. The CDR3 extends over 12 amino acids. Trimming cost V 0 bases and J 5 bases, with 4 bases left between them. This CDR3 reads CASSYSGETQYF. CDR3 coding DNA: TGTGCCAGCAGTTACTCGGGGGAGACCCAGTACTTC.